The 22 T cell receptor beta chains presented below share a single source sample, sequenced in a study of blood T cell repertoires in COVID-19. Measured with immunoSEQ multiplex PCR; TCRdb has only the in-frame clones, and not every one. The table lists about 190,000 clones, nearly 90% of them singletons. Sequencing was performed on peripheral blood. These receptor sequences come from a man aged 45-65 years with acute or convalescent COVID-19.

The V call is TRBV27, the J call TRBJ1-2, with D tentatively TRBD1 (5 bases). This CDR3 is 14 amino acids long. CDR1 and CDR2 from the germline V gene are MNHEY and SMNVEV (reference sequence). Between the trimmed V and J ends, which lost 1 base and 7 bases, there was a span of 13 bases. CDR3 DNA sequence: TGTGCCAGCAGTTTATTACCAGGGATGGCTGGCTACACCTTC. As protein: CASSLLPGMAGYTF.

The gene calls are TRBV28 and TRBJ2-1, with D perhaps matching TRBD1 (6 bases). The germline V gene has CDR1 MDHEN and CDR2 SYDVKM. This CDR3 has 16 residues. The V end was cut by 5 bases, the J end by 8 bases, with 22 bases between. The CDR3 DNA reads as TGTGCCAGCAGTCTCCCAGGGGCCGCAATCGTGGATGAGCAGTTCTTC. Its protein is CASSLPGAAIVDEQFF.

The V gene is TRBV4-1, the J gene TRBJ2-7, with TRBD2 identical over 7 bases. After removal of 1 base from V and 6 bases from J, the junction contained 12 bases not matched to a gene. The germline CDR1 and CDR2 sequences are MGHRA and YSYEKL. The CDR3 has 16 amino acids. DNA of the CDR3: TGCGCCAGCAGCCAAGCTTGGGGGGGAAGTATGGGCGAGCAGTACTTC. Translated: CASSQAWGGSMGEQYF.

The chain recombines TRBV2 with TRBJ2-7; D gene ambiguous. The V and J ends lost 7 bases and 0 bases respectively, with 4 bases between them. CDR1 and CDR2 (germline): SNHLY, FYNNEI. This CDR3 has 11 amino acids. The CDR3 region has the DNA TGTGCCAGCAAGCACTCCTACGAGCAGTACGTC. Its translation: CASKHSYEQYV.

This clone showed up just a few times. This chain uses TRBV28 with TRBJ2-1; weak D call: TRBD2 (6 bases). Germline V CDR1 and CDR2: MDHEN, SYDVKM. CDR3 length: 14 residues. Trimming took 8 bases from V and 3 from J, leaving 14 bases between them. The CDR3 is CASPRDLVYNEQFF. The CDR3 DNA sequence: TGTGCCAGCCCCCGGGACTTAGTCTACAATGAGCAGTTCTTC. The full variable domain, in which reference TRBV28 and TRBJ2-1 provide the parts outside the CDR3, is DVKVTQSSRYLVKRTGEKVFLECVQDMDHENMFWYRQDPGLGLRLIYFSYDVKMKEKGDIPEGYSVSREKKERFSLILESASTNQTSMYLCASPRDLVYNEQFFGPGTRLTVL.

The chain is built from TRBV4-1 and TRBJ2-7, with 8 nucleotides matching TRBD1. CDR3 length: 15 residues. J was trimmed by 0 bases and V by 3 bases; bases with no gene match: 4. CDR1 and CDR2 (germline): MGHRA, YSYEKL. The CDR3 DNA is TGCGCCAGCAGCCATAGTGGACAGGGCTCCTACGAGCAGTACTTC. Its protein product is CASSHSGQGSYEQYF.

V and J are TRBV5-1 and TRBJ2-1; 9 bases fit TRBD1. This CDR3 region has 16 residues. The germline CDR1 and CDR2 sequences are SGHRS and YFSETQ. The junction had 15 bases not matched to a gene; V was cut back by 4 bases and J by 10 bases. CDR3 residues: CASSPSPGQGMLEQFF. CDR3 DNA: TGCGCCAGCAGCCCTAGTCCGGGACAGGGTATGCTAGAGCAGTTCTTC.

J is TRBJ2-7 and V is TRBV7-9; 9 bases align to TRBD1. Germline V lookup: CDR1 SEHNR, CDR2 FQNEAQ (reference sequence). The CDR3 sequence is 15 residues long. Trimming removed 5 bases from V and 3 bases from J; junction bases left unmatched: 8. The CDR3 loop reads CASSLPPGQGYEQYF. The DNA of the CDR3 is TGTGCCAGCAGCCTCCCCCCGGGACAGGGCTACGAGCAGTACTTC.

This chain links TRBV30 with TRBJ2-5; perhaps TRBD2 as D (6 bases). The germline V gene encodes CDR1 GTSNPN and CDR2 SVGIG (reference sequence). V was trimmed by 4 bases and J by 5 bases, leaving 11 bases between them. This CDR3 has 12 amino acids. The CDR3: CAWMGGSETQYF. As DNA, the CDR3 is TGTGCCTGGATGGGGGGATCGGAGACCCAGTACTTC. The variable domain in full, completed from reference TRBV30 and TRBJ2-5, reads SQTIHQWPATLVQPVGSPLSLECTVEGTSNPNLYWYRQAAGRGLQLLFYSVGIGQISSEVPQNLSASRPQDRQFILSSKKLLLSDSGFYLCAWMGGSETQYFGPGTRLLVL.

CDR3 protein: CASSQKFAGEFLYNEQFF. CDR3 sequence (DNA): TGCGCCAGCAGCCAAAAATTTGCGGGGGAGTTCCTTTACAATGAGCAGTTCTTC. The chain combines TRBV4-1 with TRBJ2-1; 7 nucleotides align to TRBD2. This CDR3 is 18 amino acids long. V shed 2 bases, J shed 4 bases, and the junction held 14 bases outside the gene matches. The germline V gene has CDR1 MGHRA and CDR2 YSYEKL.

The chain recombines TRBV7-8 with TRBJ1-5; D is unclear. This CDR3 is 13 amino acids long. The V end lost 5 bases, the J end lost 6 bases, and 11 bases lay between the germline ends. The germline V gene encodes CDR1 SGHVS and CDR2 FQNEAQ. CDR3 sequence: CASSRHKGQPQHF. DNA for the CDR3: TGTGCCAGCAGCAGACATAAAGGTCAGCCCCAGCATTTT.

The chain joins TRBV14 to TRBJ1-1, with a tentative D call TRBD1 (6 bases). This CDR3 has 15 amino acids. The germline V gene encodes CDR1 SGHDN and CDR2 FVKESK. V lost 1 base and J 6 bases, leaving 15 bases between the germline ends. DNA of the CDR3: TGTGCCAGCAGCCAAGGGTGGGGGCAGGCGGCTGAAGCTTTCTTT. This sequence encodes CASSQGWGQAAEAFF.

V gene TRBV5-4 combines with J gene TRBJ2-7; a weak D match, TRBD1 (6 bases). Trimming took 4 bases from V and 0 from J, leaving 14 bases between them. Germline CDR1 and CDR2: SGHNT and YYREEE (reference sequence). This CDR3 has 15 amino acids. The CDR3 DNA is TGTGCCAGCAGCCCCACCGGACAGAGCTCCTACGAGCAGTACGTC. Translating it yields CASSPTGQSSYEQYV.

V and J are TRBV5-1 and TRBJ2-4; weak D call: TRBD1 (5 bases). This CDR3 spans 13 amino acids. Trimming shortened V by 4 bases and J by 5 bases, and 10 bases separated the two germline ends. CDR1 SGHRS and CDR2 YFSETQ come from the germline V gene. The DNA for the CDR3 is TGCGCCAGCAGCGGGGCCATGCAAAACATTCAGTACTTC. It specifies CASSGAMQNIQYF.

V gene TRBV3-1 (or the pseudogene TRBV3-2) combines with J gene TRBJ1-2, with D uncertain. Trimming shortened V by 0 bases and J by 7 bases, and 12 bases separated the two germline ends. The CDR3 totals 14 residues. Germline V lookup: CDR1 LGHDT, CDR2 YNNKEL (reference sequence). CDR3: CASSQEGRLSGYTF. The DNA for the CDR3 is TGTGCCAGCAGCCAAGAAGGGAGGCTGAGTGGCTACACCTTC.

Details on this clone: Other DNA variants within this sample encode the same CDR3. As DNA, the CDR3 is TGTGCCAGCAGCCTTAGCGGGGAAGATACGCAGTATTTT. Its translation: CASSLSGEDTQYF. The rearrangement uses TRBV11-2 and TRBJ2-3, with 8 bases fitting TRBD2. V lost 5 bases, J lost 5 bases, and 3 bases stayed unmatched. CDR1 SGHAT and CDR2 FQNNGV come from the germline V gene. There are 13 residues in the CDR3.

The chain uses TRBV27 and TRBJ1-5; 9 bases agree with TRBD1. The CDR3 runs 14 residues. Looked up from germline, CDR1 is MNHEY and CDR2 is SMNVEV (reference sequence). The V gene end was trimmed by 2 bases and the J gene end by 6 bases; junction bases not matched to a gene: 2. The CDR3 nucleotides read TGTGCCAGCAGTTTAAACAGGGGGCTTCAGCCCCAGCATTTT. Protein sequence: CASSLNRGLQPQHF.

The rearrangement links TRBV27 to TRBJ2-7; unclear D gene. The V end was cut by 7 bases, the J end by 1 base, with 5 bases between. Germline V gives CDR1 MNHEY, CDR2 SMNVEV (reference sequence). The CDR3 is 11 residues long. The CDR3 DNA reads as TGTGCCAGCACTTCGTCCTACGAGCAGTACGTC. Encoded protein: CASTSSYEQYV.

There are a few counts of this clone. The rearrangement uses TRBV28 and TRBJ1-6; D possibly corresponds to TRBD1 (6 bases). Germline assignment: CDR1 MDHEN and CDR2 SYDVKM. The CDR3 covers 15 residues. V was pared by 7 bases and J by 6 bases, with 16 bases between. CDR3 sequence: CASTQQGVGNSPLHF. CDR3 bases: TGTGCCAGCACCCAACAGGGCGTTGGTAATTCACCCCTCCACTTT.

The CDR3 reads CASSRDFFNYGYTF. CDR3 bases: TGTGCCAGCAGTCGGGACTTCTTTAACTATGGCTACACCTTC. The chain links TRBV6-2 or TRBV6-3 to TRBJ1-2; D is perhaps TRBD1 (5 bases). Germline V gene data show CDR1 as MNHEY and CDR2 as SVGEGT. Trimming pared 5 bases from V and 1 base from J, leaving 11 bases between. The CDR3 has 14 amino acids.

Comment on this clone: The sample has other DNA sequences that encode this CDR3 too. This chain links TRBV3-1 (or the pseudogene TRBV3-2) with TRBJ1-5; no clear D gene. In germline, CDR1 is LGHDT, CDR2 YNNKEL (reference sequence). V lost 1 base and J lost 4, with 5 bases in between. The CDR3 contains 13 residues. The CDR3 loop is CASSQGGNQPQHF. The CDR3 coding sequence is TGTGCCAGCAGCCAAGGCGGGAATCAGCCCCAGCATTTT.

The V gene is TRBV29-1, the J gene TRBJ1-1; 7 nucleotides match TRBD1. The CDR3 runs to 16 residues. J was trimmed by 3 bases and V by 5 bases; bases with no gene match: 15. From germline, CDR1 is SQVTM and CDR2 ANQGSEA. This CDR3 is CSVLKRGTDYYTEAFF. The CDR3 DNA reads as TGCAGCGTTTTAAAGAGAGGGACAGATTATTACACTGAAGCTTTCTTT.